The sequence of this T cell receptor beta chain was determined in a study of graft-versus-host responses after intestinal transplantation. Overall study: Anti-thymocyte globulin was used for induction in all recipients, who then took tacrolimus and steroids for roughly three years.

With regard to this clone: Antigen specificity is unknown.

Study results and caveats: Early after transplant, HvG declines were associated with peak levels of circulating GvH clones.

TCRdb's table, derived via immunoSEQ multiplex PCR, lists solely in-frame clones and lacks some. The table records 85,000 to 100,000 clones, roughly nine tenths of them present only once. The CDR3 sequence is 17 residues long. CDR1 is MNHEY, CDR2 SMNVEV, per germline (reference sequence). V was clipped by 5 bases and J by 0 bases, with 18 bases between them. The chain carries TRBV27 and TRBJ2-3; perhaps TRBD2 as D (6 bases). This specimen was unstimulated CD4+ T cells sorted from spleen or lymph node cells, taken before intestinal transplant. This clonotype was obtained from a human donor who received an intestinal transplant. This CDR3 is CASSPGPTGTSTDTQYF. In nucleotides, the CDR3 is TGTGCCAGCAGTCCCGGACCAACCGGGACTAGCACAGATACGCAGTATTTT.